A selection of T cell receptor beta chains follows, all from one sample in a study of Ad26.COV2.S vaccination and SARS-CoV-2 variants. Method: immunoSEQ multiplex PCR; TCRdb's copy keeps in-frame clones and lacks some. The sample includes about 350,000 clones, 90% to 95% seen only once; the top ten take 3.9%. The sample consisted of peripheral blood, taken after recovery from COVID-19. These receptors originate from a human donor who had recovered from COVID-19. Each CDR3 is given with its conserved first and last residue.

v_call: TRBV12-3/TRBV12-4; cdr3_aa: CASKGTPQETQYF
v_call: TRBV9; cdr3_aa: CASSVGDGVYNEQFF
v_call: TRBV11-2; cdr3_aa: CASSLNLLLSSPLHF
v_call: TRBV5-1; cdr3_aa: CASSLGTDGELFF
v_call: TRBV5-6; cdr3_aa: CASSLERRTPDTQYF
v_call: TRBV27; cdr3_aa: CASSLARGPGNTIYF
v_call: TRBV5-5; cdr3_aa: CASSTLQIEAFF
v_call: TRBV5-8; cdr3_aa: CASSLGDRHYGYTF
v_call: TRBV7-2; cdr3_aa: CASSFGTGDTQYF
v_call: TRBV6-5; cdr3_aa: CASGAQGGNTEAFF
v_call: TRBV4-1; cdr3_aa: CASSQAGTAYTDTQYF
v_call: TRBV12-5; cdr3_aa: CASGWGHTEAFF
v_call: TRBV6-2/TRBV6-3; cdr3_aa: CASSSDRVQPQHF
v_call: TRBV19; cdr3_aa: CASSILGQGTFTF
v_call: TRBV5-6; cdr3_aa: CASSFYGLGVNEQFF
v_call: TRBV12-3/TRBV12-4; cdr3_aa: CASSPVGYEQYF
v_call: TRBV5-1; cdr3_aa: CASSLGTSGGPLFEQFF
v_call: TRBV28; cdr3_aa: CASSSKWTGMGAKNIQYF
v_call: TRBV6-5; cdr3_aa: CASSYGTGAYSPLHF
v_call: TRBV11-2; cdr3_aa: CASTKGTGASNEQFF
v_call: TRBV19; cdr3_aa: CASSPSRRQETQYF
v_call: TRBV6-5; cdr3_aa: CASNLGQGMYEQYF
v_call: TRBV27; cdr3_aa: CASSSTDNEQFF
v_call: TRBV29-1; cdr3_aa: CSVAVTSYEQYF
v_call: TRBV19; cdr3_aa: CASSIKWLLRDTNNEQFF
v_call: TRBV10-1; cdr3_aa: CASSESVNTEAFF
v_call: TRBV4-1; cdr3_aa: CASSRSGNTIYF
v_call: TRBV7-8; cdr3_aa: CASSLVLAGGYEQYF
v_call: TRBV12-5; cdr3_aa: CASAMAVNTEAFF
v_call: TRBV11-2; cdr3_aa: CASSPRGGTGEQYF
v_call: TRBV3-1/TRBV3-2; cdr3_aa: CASSSARDTEAFF
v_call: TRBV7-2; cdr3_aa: CASSPRDRGASYEQYF
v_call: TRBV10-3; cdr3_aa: CAIRDTTGGLYEQYF
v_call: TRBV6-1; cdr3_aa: CASSVDRERYTGELFF
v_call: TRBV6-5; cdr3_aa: CASRDSANYGYTF
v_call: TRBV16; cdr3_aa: CASSQSEQGNTEAFF
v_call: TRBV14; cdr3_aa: CASSQDRGGARNSPLHF
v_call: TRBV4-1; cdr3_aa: CASSLETSLSTVSSYNEQFF
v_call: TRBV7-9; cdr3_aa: CASTPRGARETEAFF
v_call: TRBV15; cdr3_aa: CATSRDRAPITGKNEQFF
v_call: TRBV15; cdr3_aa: CATSAKGGDPPNEAFF
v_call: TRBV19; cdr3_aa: CASTAGQLKNTEAFF
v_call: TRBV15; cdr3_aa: CATSHLGGQPQHF
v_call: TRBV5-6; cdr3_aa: CASSLGRSEKLFF
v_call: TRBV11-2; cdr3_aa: CASSLSGLGEQYF
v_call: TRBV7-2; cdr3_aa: CASSSPGGWHGGVEKLFF
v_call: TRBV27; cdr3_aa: CAAGGNQPQHF
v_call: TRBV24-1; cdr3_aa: CATSEGSYEQYF